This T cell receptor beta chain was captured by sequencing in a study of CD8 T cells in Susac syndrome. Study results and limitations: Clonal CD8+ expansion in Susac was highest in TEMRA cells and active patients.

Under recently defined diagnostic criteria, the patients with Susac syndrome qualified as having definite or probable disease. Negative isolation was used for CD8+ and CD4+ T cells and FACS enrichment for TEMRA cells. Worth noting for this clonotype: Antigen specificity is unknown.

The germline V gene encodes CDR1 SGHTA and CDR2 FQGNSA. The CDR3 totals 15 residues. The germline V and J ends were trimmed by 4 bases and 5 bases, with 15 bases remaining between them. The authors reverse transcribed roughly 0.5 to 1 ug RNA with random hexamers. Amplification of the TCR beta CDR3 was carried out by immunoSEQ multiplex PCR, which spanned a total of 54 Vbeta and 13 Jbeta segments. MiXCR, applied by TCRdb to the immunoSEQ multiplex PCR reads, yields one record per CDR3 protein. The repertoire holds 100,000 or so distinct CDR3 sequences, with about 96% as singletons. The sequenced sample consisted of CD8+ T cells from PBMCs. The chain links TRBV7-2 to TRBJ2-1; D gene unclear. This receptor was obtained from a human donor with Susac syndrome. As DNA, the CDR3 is TGTGCCAGCAGCTCAATGAGAGTAAAAAACAATGAGCAGTTCTTC. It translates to CASSSMRVKNNEQFF.